This TCR beta chain was obtained from a study of CD8+ T cells in alopecia areata. V was cut by 1 base and J by 9 bases, with 7 bases left in between. The CDR3 spans 12 residues. CDR1 and CDR2 from the germline V gene are LNHDA and SQIVND (reference sequence). RNA was isolated and reverse transcribed to cDNA, the sequencing template. This table comes from immunoSEQ multiplex PCR, and its TCRdb copy is limited to in-frame clones, with some not included. The sample carries tens of thousands of clones, around 80% recorded once. Alopecia areata patients provided lesional scalp punch biopsies and peripheral blood, both collected for the study.

The chain recombines TRBV19 with TRBJ2-1; D gene unclear. Source material: NKG2D-low CD8+ T cells sorted from blood. The sequence came from a human donor with alopecia areata. The CDR3 spells CASSIGFGEQFF. As DNA, the CDR3 is TGTGCCAGTAGTATAGGGTTTGGTGAGCAGTTCTTC.